This TCR beta chain comes out of a study of blood T cell repertoires in COVID-19. Study overall: Spain, Italy and the United States supplied samples that represented acute and convalescent COVID-19. PBMCs, B-cell-depleted T cells, or T cells were the source of the cDNA or gDNA that made up the material.

In Cohort 3, a recovered donor had either two negative PCRs, clearance, or symptom resolution. In the study's own analysis: Nucleated cell counts were estimated from reference gene primer amplification. Sequencing used immunoSEQ multiplex PCR; TCRdb keeps in-frame clones, though not all of them. V and J calls and clone size are given by that table; D and trimming were obtained from the DNA. The data hold about 200,000 clones, with more than 65% observed a single time. The length of the CDR3 is 16 residues. Germline lookup yields CDR1 MNHEY and CDR2 SVGEGT. Trimming removed 5 bases from V and 4 bases from J; junction bases left unmatched: 8.

Specimen: PBMCs or T cells enriched from blood (not recorded which). The sequence was obtained from a man aged 40-49 years who had recovered from COVID-19. The gene calls are TRBV6-2 or TRBV6-3 and TRBJ1-6; the match to TRBD1 covers 7 bases. CDR3 sequence (DNA): TGTGCCAGCAGTGACGGACAGGACCTTTATAATTCACCCCTCCACTTT. Its protein product is CASSDGQDLYNSPLHF.